This T cell receptor beta chain was retrieved from a study of blood T cell repertoires in COVID-19. Original methodology: Cell counts per sample came from amplifying reference gene primers. TCRdb keeps only in-frame clones here, not all; method: immunoSEQ multiplex PCR. V and J calls and clone size follow that table, whereas D and trimming were derived from the DNA. In the table there are around 200,000 clones, about 86% of which are singletons. Germline CDR1 is ENHRY and CDR2 is SYGVKD. J lost 10 bases, V lost 2 bases, and 21 bases had no gene match. The CDR3 consists of 18 residues. This clone is a singleton in its sample.

The J gene is TRBJ2-5, the V gene TRBV10-3, with TRBD1 identical over 8 bases. The TCR originated in a woman between 45 and 65 years old in a cohort exposed to, infected with or recovered from COVID-19 (not recorded which). The sequenced sample was PBMCs or T cells enriched from blood (not recorded which). The CDR3 region is CAISETPGAGQGPGIQYF. In DNA form, the CDR3 reads TGTGCCATCAGTGAGACCCCGGGGGCCGGACAGGGCCCGGGAATCCAGTACTTC.